The 14 T cell receptor beta chains presented below share a single source sample, sequenced in a study of T cells in Graves' hyperthyroidism and ophthalmopathy (dated by TCRdb to 2018 to 2020). The receptor library was made with multiplex PCR. The sample was run on an Illumina HiSeq 2000. TCR beta CDR3 regions were amplified from RNA transcripts. For the first round of RT-PCR on the TCR CDR3, the HTBI primer set was used together with the Qiagen OneStep RT-PCR kit. TCRdb passed the public sequencing reads through fastp at Q25 and MiXCR, retaining productive beta sequences. Entries are consolidated by CDR3 protein sequence, retaining the most common genes and DNA. The sample contains some 300,000 distinct CDR3 sequences, around 13% of them found a single time. Roughly 7.9% of the sample is taken by the ten largest. Sequenced input: blood. The source is a woman aged 40 to 50 with Graves' hyperthyroidism.

This clonotype was recorded at least ten times. The rearrangement uses TRBV27 and TRBJ1-3; no clear D gene. CDR1 is MNHEY, CDR2 SMNVEV, per germline (reference sequence). The CDR3 consists of 14 residues. Trimming left V 2 bases short and J 3 bases short, with 8 bases between. This CDR3 reads CASSLQALGNTIYF. Written as DNA, the CDR3 is TGTGCCAGCAGTTTACAGGCCCTTGGAAACACCATATATTTT.

The chain has TRBV7-9 and TRBJ2-5; 11 bases align to TRBD2. The CDR3 contains 15 residues. V was clipped by 5 bases and J by 2 bases; unmatched bases: 4. Germline values: CDR1 SEHNR, CDR2 FQNEAQ (reference sequence). Here the CDR3 reads CASSTTSGIQETQYF. The CDR3 DNA follows: TGTGCCAGCAGCACGACTAGCGGGATTCAAGAGACCCAGTACTTC.

This clonotype has a count of ten or more. This chain connects TRBV5-8 to TRBJ2-3, with 10 bases matching TRBD1. Trimming at V came to 4 bases and at J to 3 bases, leaving 8 bases not matched to a gene. The CDR3 sequence is 16 residues long. From germline, CDR1 is SGHTS and CDR2 YDEGEE. The CDR3 spells CASSGGGTGATDTQYF. CDR3 nucleotides: TGTGCCAGCAGCGGAGGAGGGACAGGGGCAACAGATACGCAGTATTTT.

This clonotype has a single count. The chain links TRBV11-3 to TRBJ2-1, with 12 nucleotides matching TRBD2. Germline V lookup: CDR1 SGHNT, CDR2 YENEEA. With 2 bases clipped from V and 4 bases from J, the junction kept 3 bases outside the gene matches. This CDR3 is built from 16 residues. The CDR3 protein is CASSLQGLAGYNEQFF. CDR3 sequence (DNA): TGTGCCAGCAGCTTACAAGGACTAGCGGGGTACAATGAGCAGTTCTTC.

This clonotype appeared a few times. This chain links TRBV27 with TRBJ2-7; a weak D match, TRBD1 (5 bases). Germline-derived CDR1 and CDR2 are MNHEY and SMNVEV (reference sequence). The CDR3 runs 14 residues. Trimming took 5 bases from V and 5 from J, leaving 16 bases between them. DNA for the CDR3: TGTGCCAGCAGTATACAGGCGCCCTGGGACGAGCAGTACTTC. Translated: CASSIQAPWDEQYF.

Ten or more counts support this clonotype. The genes are TRBV2 and TRBJ2-5, with TRBD2 identical over 10 bases. V trimming: 7 bases; J trimming: 3 bases; junction bases outside the gene matches: 5. The length of the CDR3 is 14 residues. Germline V gene data show CDR1 as SNHLY and CDR2 as FYNNEI. CDR3 amino acids: CASILAGVKETQYF. Here the CDR3 DNA reads TGTGCCAGCATCCTAGCGGGAGTGAAAGAGACCCAGTACTTC.

The rearrangement uses TRBV14 and TRBJ1-4; 9 bases are a match to TRBD1. V was clipped by 4 bases and J by 13 bases; unmatched bases: 4. Per germline, CDR1 SGHDN and CDR2 FVKESK. The CDR3 sequence is 12 residues long. CDR3 DNA sequence: TGTGCCAGCAGCCCCCGACAGGGGGGACTGTTTTTT. Its translation is CASSPRQGGLFF.

This clonotype appeared a few times. It may be a read error: a sequence one base away is much more abundant. This sequence joins TRBV11-2 and TRBJ2-5; the match to TRBD2 covers 11 bases. CDR1 is SGHAT and CDR2 is FQNNGV in the germline V gene. This CDR3 has 16 amino acids. V dropped 2 bases and J dropped 1; count of bases not matched to a gene: 3. The CDR3 DNA reads as TGTGCCAGCAGCTTAAATAGCGGGAGGGGCCAAGAGACCCAGTACTTC. Amino acid sequence: CASSLNSGRGQETQYF.

The chain carries TRBV10-3 and TRBJ1-1, with D maybe TRBD1 (5 bases). CDR3 length: 14 amino acids. The V end lost 4 bases, the J end lost 1 base, and 10 bases lay between the germline ends. Germline CDR1 reads ENHRY; CDR2 reads SYGVKD. CDR3 region: CAISGGGKNTEAFF. CDR3 bases: TGTGCCATCAGTGGGGGGGGAAAGAACACTGAAGCTTTCTTT.

V usage is TRBV6-1 and J usage is TRBJ2-6; TRBD2 matches at 8 bases. CDR1 and CDR2 (germline): MNHNS, SASEGT. This CDR3 spans 16 amino acids. V dropped 5 bases and J dropped 2; count of bases not matched to a gene: 5. The CDR3 nucleotides read TGTGCCAGCAGTCCTCCGGGACTAGCTGGGGCCAACGTCCTGACTTTC. Translated: CASSPPGLAGANVLTF.

This clonotype has a count of ten or more. The rearrangement links TRBV18 to TRBJ2-7; D remains ambiguous. V gave up 4 bases and J gave up 2 bases, with 6 bases separating them. Germline values: CDR1 KGHSH, CDR2 LQKENI. CDR3 length equals 12 residues. In nucleotides, the CDR3 is TGTGCCAGCTCACTCTCTACCTACGAGCAGTACTTC. Translating gives CASSLSTYEQYF.

This clonotype was seen only a few times. The J gene is TRBJ1-5, the V gene TRBV6-5; the D gene is possibly TRBD1 (5 bases). Germline CDR1 reads MNHEY; CDR2 reads SVGAGI. The CDR3 totals 17 residues. Trimming took 2 bases from V and 1 from J, leaving 15 bases between them. As DNA, the CDR3 is TGTGCCAGCAGTTACGGAGCAGGGATATCGAGCAATCAGCCCCAGCATTTT. This gives the protein CASSYGAGISSNQPQHF.

This clonotype was found many times. The CDR3 DNA reads TGTGCCAGCAGTTTGACGGGCGGGAGTCGCCCTGAGCAGTTCTTC. Translated, it gives CASSLTGGSRPEQFF. This chain connects TRBV28 to TRBJ2-1; 7 bases line up with TRBD2. J lost 9 bases, V lost 3 bases, and 11 bases had no gene match. This CDR3 comprises 15 residues. CDR1 MDHEN and CDR2 SYDVKM come from the germline V gene.

A few counts support this clonotype. V gene TRBV6-1 combines with J gene TRBJ2-3; 11 bases fit TRBD1. Trimming took 9 bases from V and 5 from J; bases not matched to a gene: 4. Germline CDR1 and CDR2: MNHNS and SASEGT. The CDR3 consists of 13 residues. The CDR3 DNA follows: TGTGCCAGTGGACAGGGGGCGGGAGATACGCAGTATTTT. It translates to CASGQGAGDTQYF.